Below, 9 T cell receptor beta chains from the same sample are listed, as sequenced in a study of shared clonotypes between healthy human individuals. The assay was immunoSEQ multiplex PCR, and TCRdb's table has in-frame clones only and misses some. The table includes 2 million to 2.5 million clones, 80% to 95% detected once. The source material was naive CD4+ T cells from PBMCs. This sample's subset: CD45RA+ positively selected. These receptors all come from a young man in good health. Some clones in this sample may be carry-over from other donors' samples.

This chain joins TRBV7-3 and TRBJ2-2; no reliable D call. CDR3 length equals 15 residues. The germline CDR1 and CDR2 sequences are SGHTA and FQGTGA. Trimming removed 0 bases at V and 5 bases at J, with 10 bases between. The CDR3 loop reads CASSLTGMYTGELFF. In DNA form, the CDR3 reads TGTGCCAGCAGCTTAACAGGGATGTATACCGGGGAGCTGTTTTTT.

Here the CDR3 DNA reads TGCAGCGTTGAGATCGGACAGGGGGTTATCTACGAGCAGTACTTC. Translating gives CSVEIGQGVIYEQYF. V usage is TRBV29-1 and J usage is TRBJ2-7; 10 nucleotides align to TRBD1. The CDR3 runs 15 residues. Germline CDR1 reads SQVTM; CDR2 reads ANQGSEA. V lost 3 bases to trimming and J lost 3 bases; unmatched junction nucleotides: 8.

The V and J genes are TRBV7-2 and TRBJ2-7, with TRBD2 matching over 8 bases. The germline gives CDR1 SGHTA, CDR2 FQGNSA. The CDR3 covers 15 residues. V lost 4 bases and J lost 6; bases outside the gene matches: 11. CDR3 residues: CASSWTTAGDSEQYF. In DNA form, the CDR3 reads TGTGCCAGCAGCTGGACGACAGCGGGAGACAGCGAGCAGTACTTC.

V gene TRBV11-2 combines with J gene TRBJ2-1; D unclear. The germline gives CDR1 SGHAT, CDR2 FQNNGV. V dropped 3 bases and J dropped 9 bases, with 15 bases sitting between them. The length of the CDR3 is 14 residues. The CDR3, as DNA: TGTGCCAGCAGCTTTGCGCGAGGCGGTGGTGAGCAGTTCTTC. The encoded protein is CASSFARGGGEQFF.

The chain carries TRBV27 and TRBJ2-7, with TRBD1 as a possible D gene (6 bases). The germline V and J ends were trimmed by 1 base and 4 bases, with 17 bases remaining between them. This CDR3 is built from 16 residues. The germline gives CDR1 MNHEY, CDR2 SMNVEV (reference sequence). The CDR3 coding sequence is TGTGCCAGCAGTTTATTCGGGGACCCTAGGGGGTACGAGCAGTACTTC. Its protein is CASSLFGDPRGYEQYF.

This clone has just one count. J is TRBJ2-7 and V is TRBV7-2, with TRBD2 matching over 13 bases. This CDR3 has 16 residues. Germline V lookup: CDR1 SGHTA, CDR2 FQGNSA. Trimming removed 5 bases from V and 3 bases from J; junction bases left unmatched: 7. CDR3 bases: TGTGCCAGCAGCAAACCGGGACTAGCGGGGCTCTACGAGCAGTACTTC. Amino acid sequence: CASSKPGLAGLYEQYF.

Written as DNA, the CDR3 is TGCAGCGTTGGGGGACAGGGTCTGATCGAGCAGTACTTC. Its protein is CSVGGQGLIEQYF. The chain carries TRBV29-1 and TRBJ2-5, with 9 positions matching TRBD1. Gene TRBJ2-7 matches the end of the DNA better, so the J call may be wrong. This CDR3 has 13 residues. CDR1 is SQVTM, CDR2 ANQGSEA, per germline.

The rearrangement joins TRBV10-3 to TRBJ1-3; D might be TRBD1 (5 bases). Germline CDR1 ENHRY, CDR2 SYGVKD. This CDR3 comprises 14 residues. V was shortened by 7 bases and J by 0 bases, with 10 bases between the two germline ends. The CDR3 nucleotides read TGTGCCATCAAGGGACCGGTCTCTGGAAACACCATATATTTT. Translated, it gives CAIKGPVSGNTIYF.

The chain has TRBV19 and TRBJ2-4, with a possible D match to TRBD1 (5 bases). Germline V gene data show CDR1 as LNHDA and CDR2 as SQIVND (reference sequence). Trimming left V 6 bases short and J 0 bases short, with 18 bases between. The CDR3 sequence is 17 residues long. The CDR3 nucleotides are TGTGCCAGTAGACCAGAAGGACAAACACTAGCCAAAAACATTCAGTACTTC. It is translated as CASRPEGQTLAKNIQYF.